These 8 T cell receptor beta chains originate from one sample sequenced in a study of blood T cell repertoires in COVID-19. Some clones are missing from TCRdb's copy, which holds only in-frame ones; the method was immunoSEQ multiplex PCR. The sample has hundreds of thousands of clones, around 84% seen once. Material: peripheral blood. The source is a human donor in a cohort sampled during active COVID-19.

The chain has TRBV30 and TRBJ1-2; D is unresolved. The CDR3 covers 11 residues. Germline V gene lookup returns CDR1 GTSNPN and CDR2 SVGIG (reference sequence). Trimming pared 4 bases from V and 5 bases from J, leaving 8 bases between. CDR3 bases: TGTGCCTGGACAGGTCTGTATGGCTACACCTTC. Protein product: CAWTGLYGYTF.

V gene TRBV5-1 combines with J gene TRBJ2-1; D is perhaps TRBD2 (5 bases). From germline, CDR1 is SGHRS and CDR2 YFSETQ. The CDR3 length is 14 residues. Trimming left V 0 bases short and J 4 bases short, with 8 bases between. CDR3 region: CASSLVSGYNEQFF. CDR3 coding DNA: TGCGCCAGCAGCTTGGTCTCGGGGTACAATGAGCAGTTCTTC.

This clone was detected only once. The chain has TRBV29-1 and TRBJ2-7; tentative D call: TRBD1 (6 bases). Germline V CDR1 and CDR2: SQVTM, ANQGSEA. This CDR3 is built from 14 residues. V lost 5 bases and J lost 0, with 14 bases in between. CDR3 DNA sequence: TGCAGCGTTCAACAGGGCTGGGGCTCCTACGAGCAGTACTTC. It codes for CSVQQGWGSYEQYF.

The chain uses TRBV7-8 and TRBJ2-7; maybe TRBD1 (7 bases). CDR1 and CDR2 from the germline V gene are SGHVS and FQNEAQ. V was trimmed by 5 bases and J by 4 bases, leaving 33 bases between them. CDR3 size: 20 residues. This chain's CDR3 is CASSQVGGQPKAVFSYEQYF. Here the CDR3 DNA reads TGTGCCAGCAGCCAGGTGGGGGGACAGCCGAAAGCCGTATTCTCTTACGAGCAGTACTTC.

As DNA, the CDR3 is TGTGCCAGCAGCGACGGGAGCTATGGCTACACCTTC. This codes for CASSDGSYGYTF. The chain joins TRBV5-5 to TRBJ1-2; D gene ambiguous. The CDR3 has 12 residues. Germline lookup yields CDR1 SGHKS and CDR2 YYEKEE (reference sequence). The V and J ends lost 4 bases and 4 bases respectively, with 8 bases between them.

The V gene is TRBV15, the J gene TRBJ1-1, with 7 bases fitting TRBD1. The CDR3 extends over 15 amino acids. V lost 1 base and J lost 6; bases outside the gene matches: 8. Germline V gene sequence: CDR1 LNHNV, CDR2 YYDKDF (reference sequence). The CDR3 sequence: CATSRVRRGVSEAFF. The CDR3 nucleotides are TGTGCCACCAGCAGAGTACGCAGGGGGGTTTCTGAAGCTTTCTTT. The variable domain in full, completed from reference TRBV15 and TRBJ1-1, reads DAMVIQNPRYQVTQFGKPVTLSCSQTLNHNVMYWYQQKSSQAPKLLFHYYDKDFNNEADTPDNFQSRRPNTSFCFLDIRSPGLGDTAMYLCATSRVRRGVSEAFFGQGTRLTVV.

The chain has TRBV6-1 and TRBJ1-2, with 7 bases aligning to TRBD1. CDR1 MNHNS and CDR2 SASEGT come from the germline V gene. The V and J ends lost 2 bases and 4 bases, in that order; junction bases with no gene match: 28. The CDR3 length is 22 residues. The CDR3 region has the DNA TGTGCCAGCAGTGAACCCCTTTTAATGTCGGGACAGCTGTCTCCCTCCTTCTATGGCTACACCTTC. As protein: CASSEPLLMSGQLSPSFYGYTF.

The chain has TRBV5-6 and TRBJ1-6; 7 nucleotides align to TRBD1. The CDR3 has 15 residues. Looked up from germline, CDR1 is SGHDT and CDR2 is YYEEEE. V was clipped by 4 bases and J by 7 bases; unmatched bases: 8. The DNA of the CDR3 is TGTGCCAGCAGCGCCCTTGGACAGGTCAATTCACCCCTCCACTTT. It encodes CASSALGQVNSPLHF. The entire variable domain, with the rest obtained from reference TRBV5-6 and TRBJ1-6, is as follows: DAGVTQSPTHLIKTRGQQVTLRCSPKSGHDTVSWYQQALGQGPQFIFQYYEEEERQRGNFPDRFSGHQFPNYSSELNVNALLLGDSALYLCASSALGQVNSPLHFGNGTRLTVT.